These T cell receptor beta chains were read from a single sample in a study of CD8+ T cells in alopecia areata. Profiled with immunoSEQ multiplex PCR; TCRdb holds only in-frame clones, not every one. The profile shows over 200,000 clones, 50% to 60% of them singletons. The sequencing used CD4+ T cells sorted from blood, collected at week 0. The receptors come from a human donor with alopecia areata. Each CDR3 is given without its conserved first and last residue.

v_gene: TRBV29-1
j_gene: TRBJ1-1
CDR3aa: SARVNTGGTEAF

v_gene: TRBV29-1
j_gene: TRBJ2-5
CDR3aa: SGRTSGQETQY

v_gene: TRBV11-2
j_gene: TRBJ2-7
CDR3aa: ASSFQNEQY

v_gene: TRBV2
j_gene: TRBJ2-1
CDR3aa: ASSEEYGSGYNEQF

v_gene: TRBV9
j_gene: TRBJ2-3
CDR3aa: ASSYGPSGGTDTQY

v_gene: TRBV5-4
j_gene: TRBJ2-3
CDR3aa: ASSLIDTQY

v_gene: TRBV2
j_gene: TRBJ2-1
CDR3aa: ASGNRYNEQF

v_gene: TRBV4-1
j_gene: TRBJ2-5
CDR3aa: ASSQDEKGRETQY

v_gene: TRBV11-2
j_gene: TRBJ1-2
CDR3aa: ASSLGDSDGYT

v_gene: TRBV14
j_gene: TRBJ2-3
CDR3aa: ASSPLRADTQY

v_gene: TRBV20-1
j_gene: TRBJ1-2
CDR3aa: SAMDGLRYT

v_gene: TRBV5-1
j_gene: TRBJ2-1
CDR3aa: ASSPQGPLYNEQF

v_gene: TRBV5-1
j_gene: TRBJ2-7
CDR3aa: ASSPTGTDYEQY

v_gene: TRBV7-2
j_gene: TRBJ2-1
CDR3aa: ASSLAFATNNEQF

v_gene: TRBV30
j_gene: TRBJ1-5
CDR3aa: AWSDWLAQPQH

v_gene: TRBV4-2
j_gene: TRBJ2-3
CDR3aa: ASSLRQGSTDTQY

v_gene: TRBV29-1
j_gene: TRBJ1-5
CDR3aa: SVAGGGPNQPQH

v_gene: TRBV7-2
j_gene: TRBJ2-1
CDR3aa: ASSDGSTGGRMYEQF

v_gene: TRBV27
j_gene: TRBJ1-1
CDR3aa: ASSWGQVSTEAF

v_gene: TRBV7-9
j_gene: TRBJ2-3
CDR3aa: ASSSRAGPMGDTQY

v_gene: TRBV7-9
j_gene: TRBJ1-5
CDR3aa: ASSFGDTSNQPQH

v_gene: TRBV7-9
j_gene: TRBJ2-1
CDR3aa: ASSLTQAGVPF

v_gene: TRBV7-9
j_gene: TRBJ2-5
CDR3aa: ASSRSGTTETQY

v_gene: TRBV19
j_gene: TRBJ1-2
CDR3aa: ASIPRGGNYGYT

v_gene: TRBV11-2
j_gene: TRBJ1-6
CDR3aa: ASSLGQGGRAPLH

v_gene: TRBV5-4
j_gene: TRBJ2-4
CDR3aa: ASSFSISTGVNAKNIQY